The T cell receptor (beta chain) described here comes from a study of blood T cell repertoires in COVID-19 (TCRdb year 2020). As for the study more broadly: Samples from collaborators originated in the United States, Italy and Spain and spanned both the acute and convalescent phases of COVID-19. The material from the prospective study consisted of cDNA or gDNA derived from T cells, B-cell-depleted T cells, or PBMCs. Deeply sampled blood TCRbeta repertoires from subjects exposed to, actively infected with, or recovered from COVID-19 were included in the dataset. The repertoires were released in a freely available public database intended as a resource for research on the immune response to SARS-CoV-2. The samples were drawn from the first 160 participants of the ongoing ImmuneRACE study and from 1,254 subjects provided by 6 global collaborators. Sample metadata almost always included a de-identified subject ID, COVID-19 status, age in years and sex. Where available, HLA class I and class II types were taken from metadata supplied by the sample provider and were not determined by assay-based typing. Study-wide conclusions, independent of this receptor: The amount of clinical and demographic metadata varied by source and participant and was provided uncurated.

Whole blood was collected in K2EDTA tubes by collaborating institutions according to the institutions' own protocols. For TCRbeta analysis, collaborators shipped samples in one of three forms: frozen whole blood, isolated PBMCs, or DNA extracted from either of those sample types. The immunoSEQ Assay, a bias-controlled multiplex PCR, was used to amplify TCRbeta CDR3 regions from genomic DNA. The paper's data handling went like this. The number of nucleated cells in each sample was estimated from the amplification of reference gene primers within the assay. Sequence reads were collapsed and filtered to measure the absolute abundance of every unique TCRbeta CDR3 rearrangement. Productive Simpson clonality was computed per sample as the square root of Simpson's diversity index over productive rearrangements. TCRdb stores this immuneACCESS table with in-frame sequences only. Part of the clones is absent; in the studies checked, under half of the shortfall reflects unresolved V genes, and no reason is known for the rest. V, J and clone size are those of that table, while D and trimming were read from the DNA. The sample records about 200,000 clones, 85% to 90% of which are singletons. 0.78% of the sample rests with the top ten.

This clone was detected once. Its antigen specificity is not known. Base qualities are missing; no much larger clone stands one base away. This TCR was recovered from a woman in her sixties or seventies with acute or convalescent COVID-19. The sequenced sample was peripheral blood.

The CDR3 sequence is CASSPHNRVIGGYTF. The sequenced DNA: TGTGCCAGCAGTCCCCACAACAGGGTAATAGGGGGCTACACCTTC. The receptor chain draws on TRBV27 and TRBJ1-2, with TRBD1 perhaps the D gene, on 6 matching bases. Cut back by 5 bases and 8 bases, the V and J ends lie 21 bases apart. As encoded in the germline V gene (reference sequence), CDR1 is MNHEY while CDR2 is SMNVEV. The CDR3, cysteine through phenylalanine, is 15 amino acids long. CDR3 DNA only is kept here, 45 bases in frame from base 1.